This TCR beta chain emerged from a study of shared clonotypes between healthy human individuals. With respect to this clone: Its antigen remains unknown.

Within Nashville, Tennessee resided all donors, each a Caucasian adult. CD45RA-negative memory and CD45RA+ naive subsets were split from the CD4+ cells. Produced via immunoSEQ multiplex PCR; TCRdb's table is partial and in-frame only. The sample includes some 1,600,000 clones, 95% to 99% of them seen just once. General study findings and limits: The study found lower generation probabilities in non-shared clonotypes than in those shared by all four donors. In general, naive subsets displayed greater estimated richness than memory subsets did.

The clonotype originates from a man aged 30 to 45 in good health. What was sequenced was naive CD4+ T cells sorted from blood. The sample's subset: CD45RA+ positively selected.

As DNA, the CDR3 is TGTGCCAGCAGCCGAAACAGGGAGCAGTTCTTC. Protein: CASSRNREQFF. The chain combines TRBV7-9 with TRBJ2-1; weak D call: TRBD1 (5 bases). The CDR3 has 11 residues. V was shortened by 5 bases and J by 10 bases, with 9 bases between the two germline ends. CDR1 is SEHNR and CDR2 is FQNEAQ in the germline V gene (reference sequence).